This TCR beta chain derives from a study of blood T cell repertoires in COVID-19. TCRdb's copy holds only in-frame clones and misses some; the assay was immunoSEQ multiplex PCR. The table lists a few hundred thousand clones, roughly 91% of them singletons. In terms of age and location, participants ranged from about 18 to 95 years and lived in about 25 US areas. The CDR3 contains 18 residues. V is TRBV21-1 and J is TRBJ2-3; the table's TRBD2 call for D was not verified on the DNA. TRBV21-1 is tagged as a pseudogene. Sequencing was carried out using PBMCs or T cells enriched from blood (not recorded which). This TCR was sampled from a young woman who had recovered from COVID-19. The CDR3 region has the DNA TGTGCCAGCAGCAAACCGCGGGGAACCACGCGCGGCACAGATACGCAGTATTTT. Its protein is CASSKPRGTTRGTDTQYF.